The T cell receptor (beta chain) under discussion was sequenced for a study of T cell repertoires in cytomegalovirus infection. CDR1 is ENHRY and CDR2 is SYGVKD in the germline V gene. This CDR3 contains 12 residues. V dropped 6 bases and J dropped 4 bases, with 9 bases sitting between them. TCRdb redid the calling of the reads with MiXCR, one entry per CDR3 protein. There are around 550,000 distinct CDR3 sequences in the sample; approximately 26% occur only once, and about 13% lies in the top ten. The material sequenced was PBMCs. This receptor was taken from a human donor in good health (CMV status not recorded). Some clones in this sample may be carry-over from other donors' samples. The rearrangement links TRBV10-3 to TRBJ2-5; unclear D gene. The CDR3 reads CAISLTGETQYF. The DNA for the CDR3 is TGTGCCATCAGCCTGACTGGAGAGACCCAGTACTTC.